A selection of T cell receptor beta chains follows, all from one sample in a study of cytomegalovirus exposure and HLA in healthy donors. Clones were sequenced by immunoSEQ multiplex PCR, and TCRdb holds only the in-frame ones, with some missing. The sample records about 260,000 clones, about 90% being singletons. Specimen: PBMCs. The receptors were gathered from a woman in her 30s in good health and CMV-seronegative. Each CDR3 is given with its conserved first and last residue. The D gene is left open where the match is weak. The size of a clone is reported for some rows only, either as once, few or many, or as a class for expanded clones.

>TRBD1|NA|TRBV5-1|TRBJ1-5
CASSTGPTGGSNQPQHF
TGCGCCAGCAGCACTGGCCCGACAGGGGGGAGCAATCAGCCCCAGCATTTT
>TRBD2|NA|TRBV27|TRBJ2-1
CASSPLAGETYNEQFF
TGTGCCAGCAGTCCCCTAGCGGGAGAAACCTACAATGAGCAGTTCTTC
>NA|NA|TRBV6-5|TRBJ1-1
CASSSVHEAFF
TGTGCCAGCAGTTCCGTCCATGAAGCTTTCTTT
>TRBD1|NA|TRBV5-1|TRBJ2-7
CASSDRVGYEQYF
TGCGCCAGCAGCGACAGGGTAGGGTACGAGCAGTACTTC
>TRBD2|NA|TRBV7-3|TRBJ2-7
CASDPVAGGLSESYEQYF
TGTGCCAGCGACCCCGTAGCGGGAGGGCTTTCGGAGTCCTACGAGCAGTACTTC
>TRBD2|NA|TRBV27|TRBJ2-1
CASSFPTSGAPYNEQFF
TGTGCCAGCAGTTTCCCGACTAGCGGGGCCCCTTACAATGAGCAGTTCTTC
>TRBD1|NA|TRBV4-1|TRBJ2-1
CASSQEGDRAYNEQFF
TGCGCCAGCAGCCAAGAAGGGGACAGGGCCTACAATGAGCAGTTCTTC
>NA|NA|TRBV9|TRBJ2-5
CASTGVGKTQYF
TGTGCCAGCACCGGGGTGGGAAAGACCCAGTACTTC
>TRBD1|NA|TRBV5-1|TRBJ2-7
CASSSGQGTYEQYF
TGCGCCAGCAGCTCAGGACAGGGAACCTACGAGCAGTACTTC
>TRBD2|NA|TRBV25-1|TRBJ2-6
CASSPWGLAPSGANVLTF
TGTGCCAGCTCACCCTGGGGACTAGCCCCATCTGGGGCCAACGTCCTGACTTTC
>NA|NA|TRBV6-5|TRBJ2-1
CASSAPGLLGGGQFF
TGTGCCAGCAGTGCCCCGGGACTCCTAGGTGGGGGGCAGTTCTTC
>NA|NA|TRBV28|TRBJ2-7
CASRDTGFYEQYF
TGTGCCAGCAGGGACACCGGCTTCTACGAGCAGTACTTC
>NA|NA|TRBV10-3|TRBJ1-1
CAISAVGESLEAFF
TGTGCCATCAGTGCAGTCGGCGAATCTCTTGAAGCTTTCTTT
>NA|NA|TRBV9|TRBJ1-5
CAIVGELDQPQHF
TGTGCCATAGTTGGGGAATTGGATCAGCCCCAGCATTTT
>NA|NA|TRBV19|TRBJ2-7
CASSIATGRLDEQYF
TGTGCCAGTAGTATCGCCACAGGACGACTCGACGAGCAGTACTTC
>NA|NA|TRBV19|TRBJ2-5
CASSINSQETQYF
TGTGCCAGTAGTATCAACAGCCAAGAGACCCAGTACTTC
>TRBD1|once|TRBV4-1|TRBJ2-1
CASSQGQSAEQFF
TGCGCCAGCAGCCAGGGACAGTCGGCTGAGCAGTTCTTC
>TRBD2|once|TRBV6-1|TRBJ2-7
CASTGSGNYEQYF
TGTGCCAGCACGGGTAGCGGGAACTACGAGCAGTACTTC
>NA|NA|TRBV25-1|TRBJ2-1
CASSVGGNEQFF
TGTGCCAGCAGTGTCGGGGGTAATGAGCAGTTCTTC
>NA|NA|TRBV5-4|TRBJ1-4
CASSLMGANEKLFF
TGTGCCAGCAGCTTGATGGGGGCTAATGAAAAACTGTTTTTT
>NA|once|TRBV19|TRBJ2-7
CASSIYGVESYEQYF
TGTGCCAGTAGTATATACGGAGTGGAATCCTACGAGCAGTACTTC
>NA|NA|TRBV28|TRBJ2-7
CASSLLAPLDEQYF
TGTGCCAGCAGTTTACTCGCACCCCTCGACGAGCAGTACTTC
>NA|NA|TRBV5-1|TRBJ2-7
CASSLPGLYEQYF
TGCGCCAGCAGCTTGCCAGGGCTCTACGAGCAGTACTTC
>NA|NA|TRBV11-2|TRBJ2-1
CASSLESLGGSNEQFF
TGTGCCAGCAGCTTAGAGTCTTTAGGCGGCAGTAATGAGCAGTTCTTC
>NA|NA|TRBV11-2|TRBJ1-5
CASSLQGSNQPQHF
TGTGCCAGCAGCTTACAGGGAAGCAATCAGCCCCAGCATTTT
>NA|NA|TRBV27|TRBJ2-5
CASSSLGVQETQYF
TGTGCCAGCAGTTCCCTTGGGGTTCAAGAGACCCAGTACTTC
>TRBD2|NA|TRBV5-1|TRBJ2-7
CASSYSGSLYEQYF
TGCGCCAGCAGCTATAGCGGGAGTCTGTACGAGCAGTACTTC
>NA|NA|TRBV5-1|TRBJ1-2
CASSLEQAPLEHGYTF
TGCGCCAGCAGCTTGGAGCAGGCACCTTTGGAACATGGCTACACCTTC
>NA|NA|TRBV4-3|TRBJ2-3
CASSQGAVRTDTQYF
TGCGCCAGCAGCCAAGGAGCGGTCCGCACAGATACGCAGTATTTT
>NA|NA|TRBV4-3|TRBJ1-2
CASSQDRSGYTF
TGCGCCAGCAGCCAAGATCGGAGTGGCTACACCTTC
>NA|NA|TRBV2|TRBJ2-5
CASSFTDPSDYQETQYF
TGTGCCAGCAGTTTCACAGACCCATCCGACTACCAAGAGACCCAGTACTTC
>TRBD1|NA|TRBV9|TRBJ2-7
CASSKGQGTYEQYF
TGTGCCAGCAGTAAAGGACAGGGCACCTACGAGCAGTACTTC
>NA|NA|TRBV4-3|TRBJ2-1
CASSQGDREQFF
TGCGCCAGCAGCCAAGGGGACCGGGAGCAGTTCTTC
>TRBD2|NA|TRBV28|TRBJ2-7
CASTPRRSSGRAGYEQYF
TGTGCCAGCACCCCCAGGCGGTCTAGCGGGAGGGCCGGGTACGAGCAGTACTTC
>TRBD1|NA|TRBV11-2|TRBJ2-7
CASSLARGQYEQYF
TGTGCCAGCAGCTTGGCCAGGGGGCAATACGAGCAGTACTTC
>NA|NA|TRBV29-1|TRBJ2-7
CSVEGGQPYEQYF
TGCAGCGTTGAGGGGGGACAGCCCTACGAGCAGTACTTC
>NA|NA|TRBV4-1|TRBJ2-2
CASSQVPLDYTGELFF
TGCGCCAGCAGCCAAGTTCCCCTAGACTACACCGGGGAGCTGTTTTTT
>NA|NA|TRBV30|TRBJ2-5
CACFNRVVETQYF
TGTGCCTGTTTTAACAGGGTGGTGGAGACCCAGTACTTC
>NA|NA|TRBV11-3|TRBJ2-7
CASSLQGSYEQYF
TGTGCCAGCAGTTTACAGGGATCCTACGAGCAGTACTTC
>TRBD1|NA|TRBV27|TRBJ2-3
CASSRQGSTDTQYF
TGTGCCAGCAGCCGACAGGGGTCGACAGATACGCAGTATTTT
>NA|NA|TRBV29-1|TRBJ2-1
CSVEVQDNEQFF
TGCAGCGTTGAGGTCCAGGACAATGAGCAGTTCTTC
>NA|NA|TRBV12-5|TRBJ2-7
CASGFFLQRVKEEQYF
TGTGCTAGTGGTTTTTTCCTTCAGCGAGTAAAGGAAGAGCAGTACTTC
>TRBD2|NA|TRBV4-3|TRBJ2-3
CASSQEGLAGTDTQYF
TGCGCCAGCAGCCAGGAGGGACTAGCGGGGACAGATACGCAGTATTTT
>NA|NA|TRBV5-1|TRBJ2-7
CASSFTAGWEEEQYF
TGCGCCAGCAGCTTTACGGCGGGCTGGGAGGAAGAGCAGTACTTC
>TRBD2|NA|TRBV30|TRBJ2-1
CAWSPRPGLAGSGEQFF
TGTGCCTGGAGTCCAAGACCGGGACTAGCGGGGTCCGGTGAGCAGTTCTTC
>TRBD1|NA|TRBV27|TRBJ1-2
CASSLRQGAYTNYGYTF
TGTGCCAGCAGTCTTAGACAGGGGGCGTATACTAACTATGGCTACACCTTC
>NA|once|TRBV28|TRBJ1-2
CASSLGRAQYGYTF
TGTGCCAGCAGTTTGGGTAGAGCTCAGTATGGCTACACCTTC
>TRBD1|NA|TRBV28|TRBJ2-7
CASSPGQGISYEQYF
TGTGCCAGCAGTCCTGGACAGGGGATCTCCTACGAGCAGTACTTC
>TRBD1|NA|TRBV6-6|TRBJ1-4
CASSYPGQGGEKLFF
TGTGCCAGCAGTTACCCGGGACAGGGAGGAGAAAAACTGTTTTTT
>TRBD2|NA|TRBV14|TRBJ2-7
CASSSPGSGTSYEQYF
TGTGCCAGCAGCAGTCCCGGGAGCGGGACCTCCTACGAGCAGTACTTC
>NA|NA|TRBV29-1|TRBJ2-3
CSVEGGLDTQYF
TGCAGCGTTGAGGGGGGCTTAGATACGCAGTATTTT
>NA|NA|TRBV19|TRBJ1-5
CASSRGRDNQPQHF
TGTGCCAGTAGTCGGGGACGAGACAATCAGCCCCAGCATTTT
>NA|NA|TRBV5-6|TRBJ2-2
CASSFLATGELFF
TGTGCCAGCAGCTTCCTAGCTACCGGGGAGCTGTTTTTT